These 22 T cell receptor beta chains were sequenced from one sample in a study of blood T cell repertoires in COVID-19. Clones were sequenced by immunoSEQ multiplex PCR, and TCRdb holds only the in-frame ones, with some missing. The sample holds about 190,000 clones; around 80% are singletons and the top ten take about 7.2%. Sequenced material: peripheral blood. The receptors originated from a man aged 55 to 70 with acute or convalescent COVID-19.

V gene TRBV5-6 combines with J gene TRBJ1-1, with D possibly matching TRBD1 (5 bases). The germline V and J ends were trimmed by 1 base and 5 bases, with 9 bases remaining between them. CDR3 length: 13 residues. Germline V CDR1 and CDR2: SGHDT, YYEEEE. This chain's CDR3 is CASSLRGGTEAFF. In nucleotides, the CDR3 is TGTGCCAGCAGCTTGCGCGGGGGGACTGAAGCTTTCTTT.

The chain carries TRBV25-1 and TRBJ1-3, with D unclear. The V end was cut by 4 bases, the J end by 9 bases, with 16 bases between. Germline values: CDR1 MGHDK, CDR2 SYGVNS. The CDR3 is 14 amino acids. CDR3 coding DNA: TGTGCCAGCAGTGGATTAGGAGTTTACGGCACCATATATTTT. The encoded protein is CASSGLGVYGTIYF.

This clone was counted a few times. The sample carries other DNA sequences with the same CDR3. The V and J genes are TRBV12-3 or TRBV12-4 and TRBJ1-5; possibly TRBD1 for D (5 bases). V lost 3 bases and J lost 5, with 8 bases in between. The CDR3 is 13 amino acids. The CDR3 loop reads CASSLTEDQPQHF. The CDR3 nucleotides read TGTGCCAGCAGTTTGACAGAAGATCAGCCCCAGCATTTT.

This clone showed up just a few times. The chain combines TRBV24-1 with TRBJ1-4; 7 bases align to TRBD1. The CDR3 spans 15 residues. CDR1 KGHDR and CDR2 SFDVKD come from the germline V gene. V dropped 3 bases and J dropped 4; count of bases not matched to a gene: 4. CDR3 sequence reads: CATSDPTGLNEKLFF. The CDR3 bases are TGTGCCACCAGTGATCCGACAGGGCTTAATGAAAAACTGTTTTTT.

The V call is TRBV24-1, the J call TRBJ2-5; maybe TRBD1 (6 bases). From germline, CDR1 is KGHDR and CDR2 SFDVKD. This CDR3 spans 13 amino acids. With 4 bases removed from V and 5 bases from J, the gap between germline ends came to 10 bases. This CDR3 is CATSEGGEETQYF. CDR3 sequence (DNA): TGTGCCACCAGTGAAGGGGGAGAGGAGACCCAGTACTTC.

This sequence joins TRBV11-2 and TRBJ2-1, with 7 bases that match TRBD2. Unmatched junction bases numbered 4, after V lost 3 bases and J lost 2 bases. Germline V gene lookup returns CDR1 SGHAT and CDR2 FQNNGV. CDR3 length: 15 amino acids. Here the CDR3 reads CASSFERGTYNEQFF. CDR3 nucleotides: TGTGCCAGCAGCTTTGAGCGGGGAACCTACAATGAGCAGTTCTTC.

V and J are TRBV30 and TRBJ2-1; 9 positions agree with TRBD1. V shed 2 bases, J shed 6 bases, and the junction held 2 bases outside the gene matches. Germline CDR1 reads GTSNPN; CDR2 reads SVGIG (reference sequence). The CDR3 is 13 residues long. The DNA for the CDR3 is TGTGCCTGGAGTCTGACAGGGGGCAATGAGCAGTTCTTC. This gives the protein CAWSLTGGNEQFF.

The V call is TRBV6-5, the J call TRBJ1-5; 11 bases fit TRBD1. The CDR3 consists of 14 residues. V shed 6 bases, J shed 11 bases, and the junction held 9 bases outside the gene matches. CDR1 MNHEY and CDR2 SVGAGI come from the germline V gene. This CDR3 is CASSPGTGGKAQHF. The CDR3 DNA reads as TGTGCCAGCAGCCCCGGGACAGGGGGGAAGGCCCAGCATTTT.

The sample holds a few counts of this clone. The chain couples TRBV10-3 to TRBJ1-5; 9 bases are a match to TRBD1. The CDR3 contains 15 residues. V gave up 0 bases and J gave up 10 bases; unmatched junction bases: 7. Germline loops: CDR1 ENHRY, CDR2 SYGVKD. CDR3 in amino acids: CAISESPGQGQPQHF. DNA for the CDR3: TGTGCCATCAGTGAGTCGCCGGGACAGGGTCAACCCCAGCATTTT.

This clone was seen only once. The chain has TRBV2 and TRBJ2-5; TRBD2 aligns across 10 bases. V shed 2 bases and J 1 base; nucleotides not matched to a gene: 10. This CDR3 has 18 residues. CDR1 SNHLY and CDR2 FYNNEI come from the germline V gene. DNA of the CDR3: TGTGCCAGCAGTGAATCGCTTGTGGGGACTAGCGTCCAAGAGACCCAGTACTTC. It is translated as CASSESLVGTSVQETQYF. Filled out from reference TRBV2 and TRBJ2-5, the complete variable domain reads EPEVTQTPSHQVTQMGQEVILRCVPISNHLYFYWYRQILGQKVEFLVSFYNNEISEKSEIFDDQFSVERPDGSNFTLKIRSTKLEDSAMYFCASSESLVGTSVQETQYFGPGTRLLVL.

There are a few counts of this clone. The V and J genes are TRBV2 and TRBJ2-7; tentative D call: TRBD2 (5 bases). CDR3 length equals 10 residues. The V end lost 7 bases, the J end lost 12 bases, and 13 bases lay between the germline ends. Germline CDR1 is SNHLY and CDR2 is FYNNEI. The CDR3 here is CASTGGQLYF. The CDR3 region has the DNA TGTGCCAGCACCGGAGGCCAACTGTACTTC.

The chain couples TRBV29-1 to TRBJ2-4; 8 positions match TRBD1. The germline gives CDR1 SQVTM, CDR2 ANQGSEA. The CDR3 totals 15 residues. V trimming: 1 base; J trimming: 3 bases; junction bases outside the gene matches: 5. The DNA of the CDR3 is TGCAGCGTTGAAGGGGACAGGCTGGGCAAAAACATTCAGTACTTC. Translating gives CSVEGDRLGKNIQYF.

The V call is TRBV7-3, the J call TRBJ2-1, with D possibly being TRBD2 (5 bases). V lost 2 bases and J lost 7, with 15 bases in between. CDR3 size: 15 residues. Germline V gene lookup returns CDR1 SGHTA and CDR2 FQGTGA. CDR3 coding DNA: TGTGCCAGCAGCTTATATTTCGGAGGCGAGAATGAGCAGTTCTTC. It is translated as CASSLYFGGENEQFF.

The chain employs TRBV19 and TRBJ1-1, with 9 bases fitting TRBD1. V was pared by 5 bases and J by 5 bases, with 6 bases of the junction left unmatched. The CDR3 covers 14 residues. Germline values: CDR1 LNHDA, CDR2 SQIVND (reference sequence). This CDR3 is CASSVNRGQTEAFF. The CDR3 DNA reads TGTGCCAGTAGTGTAAACAGGGGGCAGACTGAAGCTTTCTTT.

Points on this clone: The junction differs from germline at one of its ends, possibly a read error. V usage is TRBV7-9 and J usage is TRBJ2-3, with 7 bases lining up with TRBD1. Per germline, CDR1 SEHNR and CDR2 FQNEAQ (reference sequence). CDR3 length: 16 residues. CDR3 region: CVSSLRGGRVTDTQYF. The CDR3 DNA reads TGTGTCAGCAGCTTGAGAGGGGGCCGGGTGACAGATACGCAGTATTTT.

This CDR3 reads CASSTLAAGDEQFF. CDR3 DNA sequence: TGTGCCAGTAGTACCCTAGCGGCCGGGGATGAGCAGTTCTTC. The gene calls are TRBV19 and TRBJ2-1; 7 nucleotides align to TRBD2. The CDR3 has 14 residues. Germline CDR1 and CDR2: LNHDA and SQIVND (reference sequence). Germline trimming cut 4 bases from V and 8 bases from J; bases unmatched to any gene: 8.

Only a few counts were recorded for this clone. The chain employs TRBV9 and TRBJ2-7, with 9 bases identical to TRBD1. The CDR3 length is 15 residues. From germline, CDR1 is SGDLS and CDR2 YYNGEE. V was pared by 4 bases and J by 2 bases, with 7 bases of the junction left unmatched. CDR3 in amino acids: CASSPTGGSTYEQYF. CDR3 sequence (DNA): TGTGCCAGCAGCCCTACAGGGGGCTCCACCTACGAGCAGTACTTC.

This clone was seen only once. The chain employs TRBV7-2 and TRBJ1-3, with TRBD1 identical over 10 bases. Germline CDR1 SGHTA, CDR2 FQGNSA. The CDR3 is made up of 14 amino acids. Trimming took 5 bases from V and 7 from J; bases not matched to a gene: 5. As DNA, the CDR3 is TGTGCCAGCAGCGGAGACAGGGGGCTGAACACCATATATTTT. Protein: CASSGDRGLNTIYF.

The CDR3 region has the DNA TGTGCCAGCAGTTTGGCAGGGTTGGCGAACACTGAAGCTTTCTTT. Translated: CASSLAGLANTEAFF. J is TRBJ1-1 and V is TRBV27; the D gene is possibly TRBD1 (5 bases). V lost 3 bases to trimming and J lost 1 base, with 12 bases between them. Germline V gene data show CDR1 as MNHEY and CDR2 as SMNVEV (reference sequence). This CDR3 contains 15 residues.

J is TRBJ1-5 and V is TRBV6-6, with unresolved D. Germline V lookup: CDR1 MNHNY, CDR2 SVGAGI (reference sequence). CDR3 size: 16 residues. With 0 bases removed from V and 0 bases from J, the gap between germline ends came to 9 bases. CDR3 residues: CASSYSYSYSNQPQHF. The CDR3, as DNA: TGTGCCAGCAGTTACTCGTACTCTTATAGCAATCAGCCCCAGCATTTT.

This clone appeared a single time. The CDR3 here is CASSHTTSGSGEQFF. Here the CDR3 DNA reads TGTGCCAGCAGCCATACGACGAGCGGGAGCGGTGAGCAGTTCTTC. The chain couples TRBV5-4 to TRBJ2-1; 8 bases are a match to TRBD2. Trimming at V came to 4 bases and at J to 9 bases, leaving 12 bases not matched to a gene. Germline loops: CDR1 SGHNT, CDR2 YYREEE (reference sequence). The CDR3 totals 15 residues.

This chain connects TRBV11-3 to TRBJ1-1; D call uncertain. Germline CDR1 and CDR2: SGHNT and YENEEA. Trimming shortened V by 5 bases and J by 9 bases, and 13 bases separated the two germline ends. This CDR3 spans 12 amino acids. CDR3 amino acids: CASSPSSGQAFF. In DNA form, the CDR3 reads TGTGCCAGCAGCCCGAGTAGTGGGCAAGCTTTCTTT.